Here is one T cell receptor (beta chain) with its context. Germline V lookup: CDR1 SGHVS, CDR2 FNYEAQ. The ends lost 5 bases at V and 3 bases at J; junction bases unmatched: 5. This CDR3 is built from 14 residues. The data belong to a study of blood T cell repertoires in COVID-19. Study-wide background: Cohort 3 donors counted as recovered after two negative PCRs, clearance, or resolved symptoms.

Assay used: immunoSEQ multiplex PCR; TCRdb lists only in-frame clones, some missing. The sample shows 210,000 or so clones, around 85% of them seen only once. The chain employs TRBV7-6 and TRBJ2-3, with 7 nucleotides matching TRBD1. Sequenced: PBMCs or T cells enriched from blood (not recorded which). The clonotype was recovered from a woman between 50 and 59 years old in a cohort exposed to, infected with or recovered from COVID-19 (not recorded which). CDR3 sequence (DNA): TGTGCCAGCAGCCCACAGGGGAGAACAGATACGCAGTATTTT. Its translation: CASSPQGRTDTQYF.